These 20 T cell receptor beta chains were sequenced from one sample in a study of OX40 agonist ivuxolimab in advanced cancers. Libraries were prepared by immunoSEQ multiplex PCR; TCRdb keeps only in-frame clonotypes and omits some of them. The sample holds about 30,000 clones, about 80% seen once. This specimen was CD4+ or CD8+ T cells sorted from blood, taken in a trial of the OX40 agonist ivuxolimab. The receptors were gathered from an adult with an advanced solid tumor such as melanoma, head and neck, liver or kidney cancer.

In its sample, this clone was seen a few times. The genes are TRBV2 and TRBJ2-2; 8 nucleotides match TRBD2. Per the germline V gene, CDR1 is SNHLY and CDR2 is FYNNEI. This CDR3 comprises 14 residues. Unmatched junction bases numbered 8, after V lost 7 bases and J lost 7 bases. CDR3 sequence reads: CASKGLGFRGELFF. CDR3 DNA: TGTGCCAGCAAGGGACTAGGGTTCCGCGGGGAGCTGTTTTTT.

V and J are TRBV2 and TRBJ1-6; TRBD1 agrees at 7 bases. The CDR3 is made up of 15 amino acids. Unmatched junction bases numbered 9, after V lost 6 bases and J lost 7 bases. In germline, CDR1 is SNHLY, CDR2 FYNNEI. For the CDR3, the DNA is TGTGCCAGCAGGGGACAGTTTTCGGCGAATTCACCCCTCCACTTT. This translates into CASRGQFSANSPLHF.

The V call is TRBV7-9, the J call TRBJ2-7; perhaps TRBD2 as D (7 bases). Germline V gene sequence: CDR1 SEHNR, CDR2 FQNEAQ (reference sequence). The CDR3 length is 14 residues. V lost 1 base and J 2 bases, leaving 9 bases between the germline ends. CDR3 residues: CASSLEGGPYEQYF. CDR3 DNA sequence: TGTGCCAGCAGCTTAGAGGGGGGGCCCTACGAGCAGTACTTC.

The chain carries TRBV6-5 and TRBJ2-7, with 9 bases matching TRBD2. Trimming took 6 bases from V and 3 from J; bases not matched to a gene: 9. Germline CDR1 MNHEY, CDR2 SVGAGI. The CDR3 totals 15 residues. The CDR3 loop is CASSPALAGLYEQYF. The CDR3, as DNA: TGTGCCAGCAGCCCAGCCCTAGCGGGGCTCTACGAGCAGTACTTC.

V gene TRBV9 combines with J gene TRBJ1-3; D is ambiguous. Germline CDR1 is SGDLS and CDR2 is YYNGEE. The CDR3 extends over 16 amino acids. The V and J ends lost 0 bases and 2 bases respectively, with 12 bases between them. The CDR3 loop is CASSVEGRPTGNTIYF. The CDR3 bases are TGTGCCAGCAGCGTAGAGGGCAGGCCGACTGGAAACACCATATATTTT.

V and J are TRBV10-3 and TRBJ2-5, with D perhaps given as TRBD1 or TRBD2 (5 bases each). V gave up 7 bases and J gave up 4 bases, with 19 bases separating them. The CDR3 covers 15 residues. Germline lookup yields CDR1 ENHRY and CDR2 SYGVKD. The CDR3 bases are TGTGCCATCAAGGGGCGCGGGCAGGGCCCAGAGACCCAGTACTTC. Protein sequence: CAIKGRGQGPETQYF.

The rearrangement links TRBV5-1 to TRBJ2-3, with 14 nucleotides matching TRBD2. The CDR3 spans 19 residues. The trim removed 4 bases at V and 0 bases at J, leaving 10 bases unmatched. Germline CDR1 is SGHRS and CDR2 is YFSETQ. The CDR3 region has the DNA TGCGCCAGCAGCGCAGGACTAGCGGGGGGCCGTGGGAGCACAGATACGCAGTATTTT. This gives the protein CASSAGLAGGRGSTDTQYF.

This clone was observed once. The V and J genes are TRBV28 and TRBJ2-7; 9 nucleotides match TRBD2. J was trimmed by 6 bases and V by 5 bases; bases with no gene match: 8. CDR3 length equals 14 residues. Germline loops: CDR1 MDHEN, CDR2 SYDVKM. The DNA for the CDR3 is TGTGCCAGCAGTGCTGCGGGGGGGCTCGGCGAGCAGTACTTC. It encodes CASSAAGGLGEQYF.

The genes are TRBV6-5 and TRBJ2-7; a weak D match, TRBD2 (5 bases). This CDR3 region has 13 residues. Per germline, CDR1 MNHEY and CDR2 SVGAGI. V was shortened by 2 bases and J by 4 bases, with 9 bases between the two germline ends. The CDR3 coding sequence is TGTGCCAGCAGTTACAAAACGGGGTACGAGCAGTACTTC. It translates to CASSYKTGYEQYF.

This clone was counted a few times. The chain uses TRBV18 and TRBJ1-5; D not resolved. Germline V gene lookup returns CDR1 KGHSH and CDR2 LQKENI. CDR3 length: 15 residues. Trimming removed 2 bases from V and 2 bases from J, with 10 bases in between. The CDR3 nucleotides read TGTGCCAGCTCACCAGTCGGGGTAGGCAATCAGCCCCAGCATTTT. Its translation is CASSPVGVGNQPQHF.

The chain joins TRBV28 to TRBJ2-3; D may be TRBD2 (5 bases). The germline CDR1 and CDR2 sequences are MDHEN and SYDVKM. The CDR3 runs to 10 residues. V was pared by 6 bases and J by 9 bases, with 7 bases between. CDR3 region: CASSRETQYF. The CDR3 nucleotides read TGTGCCAGCAGCCGGGAAACGCAGTATTTT.

This sequence joins TRBV5-6 and TRBJ1-2, with a tentative D call TRBD1 (6 bases). The CDR3 loop spans 13 amino acids. The germline V and J ends were trimmed by 4 bases and 8 bases, with 15 bases remaining between them. Germline CDR1 and CDR2: SGHDT and YYEEEE. CDR3 residues: CASSRAYRDGYTF. Here the CDR3 DNA reads TGTGCCAGCAGCCGAGCGTACAGGGACGGCTACACCTTC.

The chain uses TRBV9 and TRBJ1-6, with D possibly matching TRBD1 (5 bases). In germline, CDR1 is SGDLS, CDR2 YYNGEE. There are 13 residues in the CDR3. The ends were cut back, 5 bases at V and 6 bases at J, with 9 bases in the middle. CDR3 in DNA: TGTGCCAGCAGGGGGCCGGGTAATTCACCCCTCCACTTT. It yields the protein CASRGPGNSPLHF.

The chain recombines TRBV19 with TRBJ2-3; 9 bases align to TRBD2. The CDR3 totals 15 residues. The V and J ends lost 4 bases and 0 bases, in that order; junction bases with no gene match: 2. Germline lookup yields CDR1 LNHDA and CDR2 SQIVND (reference sequence). CDR3 in amino acids: CASSTGLASTDTQYF. CDR3 DNA: TGTGCCAGTAGTACGGGACTAGCTAGCACAGATACGCAGTATTTT.

This clone has a handful of counts. The chain uses TRBV30 and TRBJ1-4; D is possibly TRBD1 (6 bases). V was clipped by 0 bases and J by 7 bases, with 21 bases between them. Germline V gives CDR1 GTSNPN, CDR2 SVGIG (reference sequence). This CDR3 has 17 amino acids. In DNA form, the CDR3 reads TGTGCCTGGAGTGTCTCTCGACTACAGGGCTCCAGTGAAAAACTGTTTTTT. Translated: CAWSVSRLQGSSEKLFF.

The chain combines TRBV6-1 with TRBJ2-2; 7 nucleotides line up with TRBD1. The V and J ends lost 6 bases and 9 bases, in that order; junction bases with no gene match: 13. This CDR3 region has 15 residues. The germline V gene encodes CDR1 MNHNS and CDR2 SASEGT. CDR3 protein: CASRDGTAQTRELFF. DNA of the CDR3: TGTGCCAGCAGAGACGGGACAGCTCAAACGAGGGAGCTGTTTTTT.

This clone was seen more than once but under ten times. The V gene is TRBV6-1, the J gene TRBJ1-1, with D possibly TRBD1 on 5 matching bases. Deletions cut 2 bases from V and 2 bases from J, with 6 bases between. The CDR3 is 13 amino acids. The germline CDR1 and CDR2 sequences are MNHNS and SASEGT. Here the CDR3 DNA reads TGTGCCAGCAGTGAACAGGGTAACACTGAAGCTTTCTTT. This gives the protein CASSEQGNTEAFF.

This chain connects TRBV5-6 to TRBJ2-2; 10 nucleotides match TRBD1. CDR3 length: 16 amino acids. Per the germline V gene, CDR1 is SGHDT and CDR2 is YYEEEE. The J segment lost 1 base and the V segment lost 4 bases, leaving 4 bases of the junction unmatched. The CDR3 nucleotides are TGTGCCAGCAGCAGGACAGGGGGTGGGAACACCGGGGAGCTGTTTTTT. It codes for CASSRTGGGNTGELFF.

This chain joins TRBV11-3 and TRBJ2-1, with 11 bases aligning to TRBD2. V shed 2 bases, J shed 5 bases, and the junction held 2 bases outside the gene matches. The CDR3 is made up of 15 amino acids. Per germline, CDR1 SGHNT and CDR2 YENEEA. CDR3: CASSLRLAGNNEQFF. The CDR3 DNA reads as TGTGCCAGCAGCTTACGACTAGCGGGGAACAATGAGCAGTTCTTC.

The CDR3 sequence: CASTGAGAKNIQYF. Written as DNA, the CDR3 is TGCGCCAGCACAGGGGCGGGGGCCAAAAACATTCAGTACTTC. J is TRBJ2-4 and V is TRBV10-2; D is possibly TRBD1 or TRBD2 (6 bases each). Germline values: CDR1 WSHSY, CDR2 SAAADI. V was trimmed by 7 bases and J by 1 base, leaving 11 bases between them. This CDR3 spans 14 amino acids.